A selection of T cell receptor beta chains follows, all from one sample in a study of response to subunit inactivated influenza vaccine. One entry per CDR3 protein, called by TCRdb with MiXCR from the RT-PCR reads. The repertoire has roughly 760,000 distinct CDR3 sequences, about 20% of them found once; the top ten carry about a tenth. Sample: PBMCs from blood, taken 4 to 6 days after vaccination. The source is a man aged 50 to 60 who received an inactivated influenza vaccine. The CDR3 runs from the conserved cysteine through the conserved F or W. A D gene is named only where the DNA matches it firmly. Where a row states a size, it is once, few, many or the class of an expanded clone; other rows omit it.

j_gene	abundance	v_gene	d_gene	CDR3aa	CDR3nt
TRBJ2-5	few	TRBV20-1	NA	CSAVEGSQETQYF	TGCAGTGCTGTGGAGGGGTCACAAGAGACCCAGTACTTC
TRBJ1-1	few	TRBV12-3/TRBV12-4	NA	CASSLGTVLEAFF	TGTGCCAGCAGTTTAGGGACAGTTCTTGAAGCTTTCTTT
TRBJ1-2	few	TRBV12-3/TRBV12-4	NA	CASSLGERYGYTF	TGTGCCAGCAGTTTAGGGGAACGGTATGGCTACACCTTC
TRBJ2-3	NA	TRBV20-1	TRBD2	CSARRLAGSLGTDTQYF	TGCAGTGCTAGAAGACTAGCGGGTTCTCTAGGCACAGATACGCAGTATTTT
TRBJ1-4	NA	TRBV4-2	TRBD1	CASSQVHRGNEKLFF	TGTGCCAGCAGCCAAGTACACAGGGGCAATGAAAAACTGTTTTTT
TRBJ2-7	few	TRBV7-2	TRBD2	CASSLVGGLAVSYEQYF	TGTGCCAGCAGCTTAGTCGGGGGACTAGCGGTCTCCTACGAGCAGTACTTC
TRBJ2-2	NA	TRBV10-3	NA	CAIMGGGSTGELFF	TGTGCCATCATGGGAGGGGGAAGCACCGGGGAGCTGTTTTTT
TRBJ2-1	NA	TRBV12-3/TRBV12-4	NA	CASSRAGAEQFF	TGTGCCAGCAGCCGGGCGGGGGCTGAGCAGTTCTTC
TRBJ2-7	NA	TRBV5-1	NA	CASRKGEPSYEQYF	TGCGCCAGCAGAAAGGGGGAGCCGTCCTACGAGCAGTACTTC
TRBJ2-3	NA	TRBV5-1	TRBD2	CASSIRLAGDTQYF	TGCGCCAGCAGCATCCGACTAGCGGGGGATACGCAGTATTTT
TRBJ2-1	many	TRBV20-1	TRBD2	CSAVLAGTYNEQFF	TGCAGTGCAGTACTAGCGGGGACCTACAATGAGCAGTTCTTC
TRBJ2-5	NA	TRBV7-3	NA	CASSLTGAGQETQYF	TGTGCCAGCAGCTTAACTGGGGCGGGGCAAGAGACCCAGTACTTC
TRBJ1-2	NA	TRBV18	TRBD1	CASSLGGQGANYGYTF	TGTGCCAGCTCCCTCGGGGGACAGGGAGCGAACTATGGCTACACCTTC
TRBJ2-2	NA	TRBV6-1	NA	CASSEGLSGELFF	TGTGCCAGCAGCGAGGGCCTGTCCGGGGAGCTGTTTTTT
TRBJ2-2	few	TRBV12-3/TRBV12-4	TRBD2	CASRTSGGTGELFF	TGTGCCAGCAGGACTAGCGGGGGAACCGGGGAGCTGTTTTTT
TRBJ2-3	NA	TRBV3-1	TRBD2	CASSPAPGLAGEGTQYF	TGTGCCAGCAGCCCTGCGCCGGGACTAGCGGGAGAGGGGACGCAGTATTTT
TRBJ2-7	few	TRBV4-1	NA	CASSQDRVLIYEQYF	TGCGCCAGCAGCCAAGATAGGGTCCTTATCTACGAGCAGTACTTC
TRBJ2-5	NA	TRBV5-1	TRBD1	CASNLQRTGEAQYF	TGCGCCAGCAACCTTCAACGGACAGGCGAAGCCCAGTACTTC
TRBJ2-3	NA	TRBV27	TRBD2	CASSLVGLADSTDTQYF	TGTGCCAGCAGTTTAGTGGGACTAGCGGACAGCACAGATACGCAGTATTTT
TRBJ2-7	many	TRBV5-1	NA	CASSLTSDEQYF	TGCGCCAGCAGCTTAACTAGTGACGAGCAGTACTTC
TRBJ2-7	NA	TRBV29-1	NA	CSVEGRSGVTYEQYF	TGCAGCGTTGAAGGTCGCTCAGGGGTGACCTACGAGCAGTACTTC
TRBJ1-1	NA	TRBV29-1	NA	CSPHRANTEAFF	TGCAGCCCGCACAGGGCCAACACTGAAGCTTTCTTT
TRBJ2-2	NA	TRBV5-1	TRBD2	CASSPLGTSGGANTGELFF	TGCGCCAGCAGCCCCCTTGGGACTAGCGGGGGGGCGAACACCGGGGAGCTGTTTTTT
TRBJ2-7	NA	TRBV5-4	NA	CASSLGGAQVSYEQYF	TGTGCCAGCAGCTTGGGAGGGGCCCAAGTGTCCTACGAGCAGTACTTC
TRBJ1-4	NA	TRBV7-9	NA	CASGPGAGEKLFF	TGTGCCAGCGGACCAGGGGCTGGGGAAAAACTGTTTTTT
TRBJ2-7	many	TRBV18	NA	CASSPREFSYEQYF	TGTGCCAGCTCACCCCGCGAATTCTCCTACGAGCAGTACTTC
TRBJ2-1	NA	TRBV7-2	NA	CASGTGGAGEQFF	TGTGCCAGCGGGACTGGGGGCGCGGGGGAGCAGTTCTTC
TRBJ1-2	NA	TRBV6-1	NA	CASRTHTGVNYGYTF	TGTGCCAGCAGGACCCACACAGGAGTCAACTATGGCTACACCTTC
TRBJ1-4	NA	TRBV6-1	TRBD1	CASTNRGSGEKLFF	TGTGCCAGCACCAACAGGGGTTCGGGCGAAAAACTGTTTTTT
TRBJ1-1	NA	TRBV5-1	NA	CASSSTRGMRGTEAFF	TGCGCCAGCAGCTCTACGAGGGGTATGAGAGGGACTGAAGCTTTCTTT
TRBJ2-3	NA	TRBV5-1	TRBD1	CASSFRDRAADTQYF	TGCGCCAGCAGCTTCCGGGACAGGGCGGCAGATACGCAGTATTTT
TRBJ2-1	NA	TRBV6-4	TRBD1	CASYRQGHNEQFF	TGTGCCAGTTACCGACAGGGGCATAATGAGCAGTTCTTC